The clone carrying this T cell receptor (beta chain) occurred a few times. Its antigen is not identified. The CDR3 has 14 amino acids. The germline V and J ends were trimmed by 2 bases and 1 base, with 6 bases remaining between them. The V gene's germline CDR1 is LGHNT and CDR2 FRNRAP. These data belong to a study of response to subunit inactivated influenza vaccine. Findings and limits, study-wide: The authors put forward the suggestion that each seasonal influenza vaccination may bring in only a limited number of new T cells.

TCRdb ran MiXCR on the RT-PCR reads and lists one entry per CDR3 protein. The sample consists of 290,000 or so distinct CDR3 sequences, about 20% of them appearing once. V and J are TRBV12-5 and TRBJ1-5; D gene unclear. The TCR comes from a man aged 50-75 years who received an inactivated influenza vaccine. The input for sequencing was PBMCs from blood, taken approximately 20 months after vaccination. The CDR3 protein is CASGLFGSNQPQHF. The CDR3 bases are TGTGCTAGTGGTTTGTTCGGGAGCAATCAGCCCCAGCATTTT.